The 9 T cell receptor beta chains below were found in one sample sequenced in a study of human T cells and chemical hapten exposure. Sample time point: patch test 2, 6 weeks after DPC sensitization. Indicated treatment: therapeutic diphenylcyclopropenone sensitization with weekly scalp DPC. TCRdb independently ran MiXCR on the RACE reads; one entry per CDR3 protein. The table lists under 85,000 distinct CDR3 sequences, 10% to 13% of them singletons. Sequenced material: whole blood, taken in connection with sensitization to the hapten diphenylcyclopropenone (DPC). The origin of the receptors is a woman between 50 and 59 years old with alopecia areata. Some clones in this sample may be carry-over from other donors' samples.

This clonotype was seen at least ten times. The chain employs TRBV18 and TRBJ1-6; 7 bases are shared with TRBD1. V trimming: 4 bases; J trimming: 8 bases; junction bases outside the gene matches: 11. Germline V gene data show CDR1 as KGHSH and CDR2 as LQKENI. The CDR3 has 16 amino acids. The CDR3, as DNA: TGTGCCAGCTCACGACTGGGACAGCTCAATCATTCACCCCTCCACTTT. Translated: CASSRLGQLNHSPLHF.

This clonotype was counted many times. This chain connects TRBV20-1 to TRBJ1-1, with TRBD1 matching over 8 bases. The germline gives CDR1 DFQATT, CDR2 SNEGSKA (reference sequence). CDR3 size: 12 residues. Trimming at V came to 6 bases and at J to 6 bases, leaving 6 bases not matched to a gene. CDR3 sequence: CSAVDRGAEAFF. CDR3 in DNA: TGCAGTGCGGTCGACAGGGGCGCTGAAGCTTTCTTT.

This clonotype has a count of ten or more. V gene TRBV3-1 combines with J gene TRBJ2-1; 11 nucleotides match TRBD2. Germline V gives CDR1 LGHDT, CDR2 YNNKEL (reference sequence). Trimming removed 3 bases from V and 6 bases from J; junction bases left unmatched: 4. The CDR3 covers 15 residues. CDR3 residues: CASSHGTSGPNEQFF. CDR3 bases: TGTGCCAGCAGCCACGGGACTAGCGGTCCCAATGAGCAGTTCTTC.

The chain is built from TRBV28 and TRBJ2-3, with TRBD2 matching 10 bases. Germline V gene sequence: CDR1 MDHEN, CDR2 SYDVKM. The length of the CDR3 is 16 residues. After removal of 2 bases from V and 2 bases from J, the junction contained 4 bases not matched to a gene. The CDR3 DNA sequence: TGTGCCAGCAGTTTACCGGGACTAGCGATCACAGATACGCAGTATTTT. Protein: CASSLPGLAITDTQYF.

V is TRBV10-2 and J is TRBJ2-7; 9 nucleotides match TRBD1. Germline lookup yields CDR1 WSHSY and CDR2 SAAADI. J was trimmed by 4 bases and V by 10 bases; bases with no gene match: 11. This CDR3 is 14 amino acids long. CDR3 amino acids: CATTTGTGNYEQYF. The CDR3, as DNA: TGCGCCACCACAACCGGGACAGGGAATTACGAGCAGTACTTC.

This clonotype has ten or more counts. V is TRBV7-9 and J is TRBJ1-4; perhaps TRBD1 as D (5 bases). The CDR3 is 14 residues long. Germline CDR1 is SEHNR and CDR2 is FQNEAQ (reference sequence). V lost 1 base and J lost 7, with 10 bases in between. The CDR3 sequence is CASSLGQGGEKLFF. The CDR3 region has the DNA TGTGCCAGCAGCTTAGGGCAGGGCGGTGAAAAACTGTTTTTT. Filled out from reference TRBV7-9 and TRBJ1-4, the complete variable domain reads DTGVSQNPRHKITKRGQNVTFRCDPISEHNRLYWYRQTLGQGPEFLTYFQNEAQLEKSRLLSDRFSAERPKGSFSTLEIQRTEQGDSAMYLCASSLGQGGEKLFFGSGTQLSVL.

The chain has TRBV12-3 or TRBV12-4 and TRBJ2-1; 11 bases map to TRBD2. After removal of 6 bases from V and 6 bases from J, the junction contained 4 bases not matched to a gene. The length of the CDR3 is 14 residues. In DNA form, the CDR3 reads TGTGCCAGCAGCCCCCTAGCGGGAGGCAATGAGCAGTTCTTC. The encoded protein is CASSPLAGGNEQFF.

As concerns this clonotype: A much larger clone lies a single base off, so this may be a read error. The rearrangement joins TRBV20-1 to TRBJ2-1, with D tentatively TRBD2 (5 bases). The CDR3 is 12 residues long. CDR1 and CDR2 (germline): DFQATT, SNEGSKA (reference sequence). DNA for the CDR3: TGCAGTACTAGAGAGGGTGAGCGAGAGCAGTTCTTC. Its protein is CSTREGEREQFF.

There are a few counts of this clonotype. This sequence joins TRBV28 and TRBJ1-5; 7 positions match TRBD1. This CDR3 is 15 amino acids long. The germline CDR1 and CDR2 sequences are MDHEN and SYDVKM. Unmatched junction bases numbered 9, after V lost 3 bases and J lost 7 bases. CDR3 sequence (DNA): TGTGCCAGCAGTTTCGTGACAGGGAGGGTCCAGCCCCAGCATTTT. It encodes CASSFVTGRVQPQHF.